This record concerns one T cell receptor (beta chain) sequence. The antigen is unknown. Profiling relied on immunoSEQ multiplex PCR, and the TCRdb table lists in-frame clones only, not all of them. The sample comprises tens of thousands of clones, around 80% of which are singletons, and less than 4.5% rests with the top ten. Germline loops: CDR1 ENHRY, CDR2 SYGVKD. V was clipped by 4 bases and J by 4 bases, with 19 bases between them. The CDR3 totals 16 residues. The data are from a study of radiotherapy plus CTLA-4 blockade in lung cancer. Broader study findings: In blood, tumor-derived TCR clones expanded after radiotherapy plus ipilimumab.

This sequence originates from a human donor with non-small cell lung cancer who had a partial response to radiotherapy plus ipilimumab. This sequence joins TRBV10-3 and TRBJ1-2, with D possibly TRBD1 on 6 matching bases. The sample was peripheral blood, taken from a patient treated with radiotherapy plus ipilimumab. CDR3 DNA: TGTGCCATCAGTGCCCATGGGGGCAGGGAGGGCTATGGCTACACCTTC. Encoded protein: CAISAHGGREGYGYTF.